Sequencing of this T cell receptor beta chain was carried out in a study of vaccination effects on CD4 cells after COVID-19. Notes on the study in general: Clones of infection and vaccine origin contracted markedly late after vaccination.

The table came from immunoSEQ multiplex PCR; TCRdb's copy has only in-frame clones and leaves some out. Of roughly 63,000 clones in the sample, 80% were seen once. Regarding this clone: What it binds is not known.

Before sequencing, viral peptide pools were used by the ViraFEST assay to expand antigen-specific CD4+ T cells. It was after roughly ten days of culture that CD4+ T cells were isolated. The vaccine recipients had no prior SARS-CoV-2 infection, with negative nucleocapsid antibodies. On day 3 and again on day 7, half the medium was replaced with IL-2 medium. The V end lost 0 bases, the J end lost 5 bases, and 9 bases lay between the germline ends. The CDR3 covers 13 residues. Germline V gene data show CDR1 as SGHRS and CDR2 as YFSETQ. Here the sequenced sample was CD4+ T cells from PBMCs cultured with SARS-CoV-2 spike peptides, taken before COVID-19 vaccination. J is TRBJ2-7 and V is TRBV5-1; unclear D gene. This receptor was obtained from a human donor who received a COVID-19 vaccine. Here the CDR3 DNA reads TGCGCCAGCAGCTTGGGCATTGGGAACGAGCAGTACGTC. Translating it yields CASSLGIGNEQYV.